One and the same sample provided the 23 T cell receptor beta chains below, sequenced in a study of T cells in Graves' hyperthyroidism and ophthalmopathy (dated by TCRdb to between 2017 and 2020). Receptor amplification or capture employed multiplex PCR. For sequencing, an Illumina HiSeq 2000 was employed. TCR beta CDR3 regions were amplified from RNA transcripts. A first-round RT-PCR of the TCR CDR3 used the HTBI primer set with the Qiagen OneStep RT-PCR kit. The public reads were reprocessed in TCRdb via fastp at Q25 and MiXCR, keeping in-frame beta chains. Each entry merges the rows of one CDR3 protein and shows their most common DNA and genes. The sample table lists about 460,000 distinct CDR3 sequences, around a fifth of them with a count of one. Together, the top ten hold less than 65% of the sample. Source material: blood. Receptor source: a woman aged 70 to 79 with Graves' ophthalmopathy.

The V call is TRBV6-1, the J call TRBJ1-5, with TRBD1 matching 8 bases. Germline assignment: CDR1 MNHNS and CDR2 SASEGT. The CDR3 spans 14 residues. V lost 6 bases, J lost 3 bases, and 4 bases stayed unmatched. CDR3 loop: CASSPRGHNQPQHF. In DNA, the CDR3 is TGTGCCAGCAGCCCCAGGGGGCACAATCAGCCCCAGCATTTT.

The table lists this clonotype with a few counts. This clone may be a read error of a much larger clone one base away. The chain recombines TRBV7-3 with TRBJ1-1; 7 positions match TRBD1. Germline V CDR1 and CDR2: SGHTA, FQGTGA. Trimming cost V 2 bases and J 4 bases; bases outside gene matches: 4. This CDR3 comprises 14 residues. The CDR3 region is CASSLEGASTEAFF. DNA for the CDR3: TGTGCCAGCAGCTTAGAGGGGGCGAGCACTGAAGCTTTCTTT.

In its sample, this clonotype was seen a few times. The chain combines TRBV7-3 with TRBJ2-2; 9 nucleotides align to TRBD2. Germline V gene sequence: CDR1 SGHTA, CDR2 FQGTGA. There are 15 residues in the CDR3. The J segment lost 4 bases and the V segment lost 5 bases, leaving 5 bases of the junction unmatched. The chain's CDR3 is CASSPGLALTGELFF. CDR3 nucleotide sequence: TGTGCCAGCAGCCCGGGACTAGCTCTCACCGGGGAGCTGTTTTTT.

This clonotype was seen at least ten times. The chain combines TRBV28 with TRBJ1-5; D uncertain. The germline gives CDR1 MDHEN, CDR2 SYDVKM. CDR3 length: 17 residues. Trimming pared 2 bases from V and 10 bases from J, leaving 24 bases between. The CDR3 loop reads CASSLIQPSADVRPQHF. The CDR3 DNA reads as TGTGCCAGCAGTTTAATTCAGCCTTCGGCCGACGTGCGACCCCAGCATTTT.

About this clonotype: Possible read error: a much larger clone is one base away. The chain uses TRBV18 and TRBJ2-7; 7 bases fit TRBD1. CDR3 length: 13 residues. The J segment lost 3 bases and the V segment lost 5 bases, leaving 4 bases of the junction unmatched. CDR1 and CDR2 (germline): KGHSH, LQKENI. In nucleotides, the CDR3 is TGTGCCAGCTCAACAGGGGCTAACTACGAGCAGTACTTC. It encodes CASSTGANYEQYF.

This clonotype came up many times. The CDR3 nucleotides are TGTGCCAGCAGCCACGGGACAGTAGATGGCTACACCTTC. It encodes CASSHGTVDGYTF. The gene calls are TRBV11-2 and TRBJ1-2, with 7 bases aligning to TRBD1. Germline V gives CDR1 SGHAT, CDR2 FQNNGV. V shed 5 bases and J 6 bases; nucleotides not matched to a gene: 6. The CDR3 is 13 residues long.

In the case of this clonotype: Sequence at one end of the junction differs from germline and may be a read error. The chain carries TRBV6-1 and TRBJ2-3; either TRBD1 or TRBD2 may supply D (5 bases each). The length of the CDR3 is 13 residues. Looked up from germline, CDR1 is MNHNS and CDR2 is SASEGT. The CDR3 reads CASIEGLTGTQYF. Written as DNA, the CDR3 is TGTGCCAGCATTGAAGGACTCACAGGTACGCAGTATTTT.

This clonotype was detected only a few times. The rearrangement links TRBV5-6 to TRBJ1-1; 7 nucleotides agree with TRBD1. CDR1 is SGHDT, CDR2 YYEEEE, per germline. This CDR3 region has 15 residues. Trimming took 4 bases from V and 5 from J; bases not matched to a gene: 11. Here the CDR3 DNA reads TGTGCCAGCAGCCTGAGACAGGGAGTAGGGACTGAAGCTTTCTTT. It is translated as CASSLRQGVGTEAFF.

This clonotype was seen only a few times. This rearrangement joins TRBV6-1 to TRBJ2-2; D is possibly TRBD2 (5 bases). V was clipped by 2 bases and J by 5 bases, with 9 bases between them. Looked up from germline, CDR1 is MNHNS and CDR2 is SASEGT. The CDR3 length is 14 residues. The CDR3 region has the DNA TGTGCCAGCAGTGAACAGACGGGGACCGGGGAGCTGTTTTTT. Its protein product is CASSEQTGTGELFF.

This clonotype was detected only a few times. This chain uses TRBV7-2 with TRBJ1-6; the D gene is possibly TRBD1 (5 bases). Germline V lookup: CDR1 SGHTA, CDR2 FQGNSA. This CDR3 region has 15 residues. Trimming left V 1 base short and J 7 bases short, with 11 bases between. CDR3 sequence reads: CASSLVGALNSPLHF. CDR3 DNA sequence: TGTGCCAGCAGCTTAGTCGGGGCCCTCAATTCACCCCTCCACTTT.

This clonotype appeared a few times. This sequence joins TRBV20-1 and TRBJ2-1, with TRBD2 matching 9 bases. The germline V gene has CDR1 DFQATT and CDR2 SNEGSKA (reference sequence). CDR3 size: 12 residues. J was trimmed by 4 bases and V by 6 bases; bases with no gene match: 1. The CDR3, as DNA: TGCAGTGCGAGCGGGGGGTACAATGAGCAGTTCTTC. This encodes CSASGGYNEQFF.

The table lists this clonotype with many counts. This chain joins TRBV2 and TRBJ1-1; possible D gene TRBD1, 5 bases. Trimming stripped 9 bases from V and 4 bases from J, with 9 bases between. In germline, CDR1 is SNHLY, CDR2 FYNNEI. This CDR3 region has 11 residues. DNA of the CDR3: TGTGCCAGAGAGGGGTTCACTGAAGCTTTCTTT. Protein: CAREGFTEAFF. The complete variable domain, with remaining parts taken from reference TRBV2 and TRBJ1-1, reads EPEVTQTPSHQVTQMGQEVILRCVPISNHLYFYWYRQILGQKVEFLVSFYNNEISEKSEIFDDQFSVERPDGSNFTLKIRSTKLEDSAMYFCAREGFTEAFFGQGTRLTVV.

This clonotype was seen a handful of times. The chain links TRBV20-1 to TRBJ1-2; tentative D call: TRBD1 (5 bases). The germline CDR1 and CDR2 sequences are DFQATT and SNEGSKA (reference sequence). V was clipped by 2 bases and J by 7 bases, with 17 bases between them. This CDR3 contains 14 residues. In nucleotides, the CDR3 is TGCAGTGCTAGAACCGGGACGGACTATGGTGGCTACACCTTC. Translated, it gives CSARTGTDYGGYTF.

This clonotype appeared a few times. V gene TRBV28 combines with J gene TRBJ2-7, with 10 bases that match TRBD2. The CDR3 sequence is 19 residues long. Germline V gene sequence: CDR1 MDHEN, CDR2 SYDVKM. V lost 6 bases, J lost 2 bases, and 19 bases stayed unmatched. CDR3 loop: CASSPFAGRTSGNPYEQYF. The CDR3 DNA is TGTGCCAGCAGCCCTTTCGCGGGCCGAACTAGCGGGAACCCCTACGAGCAGTACTTC.

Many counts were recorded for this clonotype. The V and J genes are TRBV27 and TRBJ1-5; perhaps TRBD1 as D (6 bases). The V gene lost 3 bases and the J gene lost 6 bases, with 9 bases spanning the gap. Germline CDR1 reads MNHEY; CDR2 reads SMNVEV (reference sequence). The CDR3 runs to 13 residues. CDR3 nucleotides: TGTGCCAGCAGTTTCACAGGGACTCAGCCCCAGCATTTT. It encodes CASSFTGTQPQHF.

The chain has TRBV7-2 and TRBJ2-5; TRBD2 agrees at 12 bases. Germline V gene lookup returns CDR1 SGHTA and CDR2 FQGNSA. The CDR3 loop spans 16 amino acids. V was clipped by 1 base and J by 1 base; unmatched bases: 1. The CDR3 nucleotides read TGTGCCAGCAGCTTAGGACTAGCGGGAGTCCAAGAGACCCAGTACTTC. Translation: CASSLGLAGVQETQYF.

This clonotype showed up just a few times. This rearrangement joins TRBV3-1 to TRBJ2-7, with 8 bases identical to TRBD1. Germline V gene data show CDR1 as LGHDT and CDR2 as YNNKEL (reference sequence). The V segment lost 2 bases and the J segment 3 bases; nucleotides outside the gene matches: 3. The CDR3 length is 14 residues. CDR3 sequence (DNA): TGTGCCAGCAGCCAACAGGGGGCCTTCTACGAGCAGTACTTC. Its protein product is CASSQQGAFYEQYF.

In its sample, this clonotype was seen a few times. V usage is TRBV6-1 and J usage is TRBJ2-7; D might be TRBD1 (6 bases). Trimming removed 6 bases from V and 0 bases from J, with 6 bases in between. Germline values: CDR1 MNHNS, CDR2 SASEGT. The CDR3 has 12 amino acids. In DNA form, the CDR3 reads TGTGCCAGCAGACAGGGCTCCTACGAGCAGTACTTC. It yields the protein CASRQGSYEQYF.

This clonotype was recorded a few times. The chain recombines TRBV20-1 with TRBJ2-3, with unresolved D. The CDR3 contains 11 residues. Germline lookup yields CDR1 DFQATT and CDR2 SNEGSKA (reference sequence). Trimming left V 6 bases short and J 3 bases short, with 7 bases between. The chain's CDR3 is CSADRTDTQYF. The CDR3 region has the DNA TGCAGTGCCGACCGGACAGATACGCAGTATTTT.

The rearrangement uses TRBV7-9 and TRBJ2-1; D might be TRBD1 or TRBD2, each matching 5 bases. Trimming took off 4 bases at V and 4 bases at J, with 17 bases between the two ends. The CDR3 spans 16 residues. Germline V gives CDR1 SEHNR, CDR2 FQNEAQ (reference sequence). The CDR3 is CASSSTRDALYNEQFF. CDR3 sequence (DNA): TGTGCCAGCAGCTCCACCCGGGACGCCCTTTACAATGAGCAGTTCTTC.

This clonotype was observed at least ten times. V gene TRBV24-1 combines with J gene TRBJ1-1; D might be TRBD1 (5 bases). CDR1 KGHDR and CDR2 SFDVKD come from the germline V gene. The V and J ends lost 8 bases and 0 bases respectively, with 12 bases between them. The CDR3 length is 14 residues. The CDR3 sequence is CATTRGSMNTEAFF. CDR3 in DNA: TGTGCCACCACCCGGGGGTCCATGAACACTGAAGCTTTCTTT.

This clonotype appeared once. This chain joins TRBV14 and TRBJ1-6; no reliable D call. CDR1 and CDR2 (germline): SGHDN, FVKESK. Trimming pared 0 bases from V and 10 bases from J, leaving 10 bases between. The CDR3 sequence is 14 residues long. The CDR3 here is CASSQELRGSPLHF. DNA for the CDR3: TGTGCCAGCAGCCAAGAGTTACGTGGATCACCCCTCCACTTT.

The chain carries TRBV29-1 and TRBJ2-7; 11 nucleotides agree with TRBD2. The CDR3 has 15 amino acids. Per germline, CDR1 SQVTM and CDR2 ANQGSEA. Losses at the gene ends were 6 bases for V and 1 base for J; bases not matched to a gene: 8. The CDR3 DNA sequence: TGCAGCGTCTCCCGTAGACTAGCGGGATCCTACGAGCAGTACTTC. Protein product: CSVSRRLAGSYEQYF.